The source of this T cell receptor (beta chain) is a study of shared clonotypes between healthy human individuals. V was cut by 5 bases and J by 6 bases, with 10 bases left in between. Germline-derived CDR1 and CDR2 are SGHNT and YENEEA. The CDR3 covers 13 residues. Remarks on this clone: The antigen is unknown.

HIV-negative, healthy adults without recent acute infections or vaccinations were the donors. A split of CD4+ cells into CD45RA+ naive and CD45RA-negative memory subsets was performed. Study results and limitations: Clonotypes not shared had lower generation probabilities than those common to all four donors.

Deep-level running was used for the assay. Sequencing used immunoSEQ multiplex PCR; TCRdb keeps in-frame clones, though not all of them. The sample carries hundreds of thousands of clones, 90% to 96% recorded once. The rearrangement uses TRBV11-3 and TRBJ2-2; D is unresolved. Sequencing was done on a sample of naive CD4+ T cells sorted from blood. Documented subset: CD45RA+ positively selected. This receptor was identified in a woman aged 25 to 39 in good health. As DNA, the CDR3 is TGTGCCAGCAGCAAGACCCTATCCGGGGAGCTGTTTTTT. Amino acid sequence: CASSKTLSGELFF.